This T cell receptor (beta chain) was recorded in a study of T cells after yellow fever vaccination. The CDR3 runs 11 residues. Deletions cut 6 bases from V and 9 bases from J, with 11 bases between. This clonotype was seen repeatedly, ten times or more. One entry per CDR3 protein, called by TCRdb with MiXCR from the 5' RACE reads. This table has approximately 260,000 distinct CDR3 sequences, about 5.2% appearing once. The TCR comes from a man younger than 35 who received the YFV17D yellow fever vaccine. Source: CD4+ T cells sorted from PBMCs, taken on the day of the yellow fever booster vaccination. The chain is built from TRBV12-3 or TRBV12-4 and TRBJ1-1, with a weak D call TRBD1 (6 bases). CDR3 loop: CASSSGQKAFF. CDR3 sequence (DNA): TGTGCCAGCAGCTCAGGACAGAAAGCTTTCTTT.